Each of the 14 T cell receptor beta chains below was sequenced from the same sample in a study of cytomegalovirus exposure and HLA in healthy donors (dated by TCRdb to the late 2010s). Library preparation employed the immunoSEQ multiplex PCR assay. The multiplex PCR relied on a mix of 60 forward primers for TCR Vbeta segments and 13 reverse primers for TCR Jbeta segments. Here the immuneACCESS table is served through TCRdb, limited to in-frame sequences with V and J called. Missing clones are a known gap in these copies; in checked studies unresolved V genes cover under half, and the rest lacks a known reason. This sample has around 180,000 clones in its table, and about 90% of those were observed once. The leading ten clones occupy around 0.25% of the sample. Sequencing input: PBMCs. These receptors all stem from a girl under three years old in good health and CMV-seronegative.

In its sample, this clone was seen a few times. The junction departs from the called germline gene at one end, perhaps through a read error. The J gene is TRBJ2-1, the V gene TRBV7-9; D uncertain. Germline-derived CDR1 and CDR2 are SEHNR and FQNEAQ (reference sequence). The CDR3 extends over 12 amino acids. This CDR3 is CSSSFNYNEQFF. CDR3 in DNA: TGTTCCAGCAGCTTTAACTACAATGAGCAGTTCTTC.

In nucleotides, the CDR3 is TGTGCCAGCAGCTCGCCAGCTTTCAGGGATACGCAGTATTTT. It codes for CASSSPAFRDTQYF. The chain employs TRBV11-2 and TRBJ2-3; D gene ambiguous. Germline values: CDR1 SGHAT, CDR2 FQNNGV. With 4 bases removed from V and 6 bases from J, the gap between germline ends came to 14 bases. The CDR3 is 14 residues long. Looking up the rest from reference TRBV11-2 and TRBJ2-3 gives the full variable domain: EAGVAQSPRYKIIEKRQSVAFWCNPISGHATLYWYQQILGQGPKLLIQFQNNGVVDDSQLPKDRFSAERLKGVDSTLKIQPAKLEDSAVYLCASSSPAFRDTQYFGPGTRLTVL.

CDR3 sequence reads: CASSLLRASVQETQYF. The CDR3 DNA reads TGTGCCAGCAGCTTACTGCGGGCCTCCGTCCAAGAGACCCAGTACTTC. The chain joins TRBV7-9 to TRBJ2-5; a possible D gene is TRBD2 (5 bases). Germline CDR1 is SEHNR and CDR2 is FQNEAQ (reference sequence). CDR3 length: 16 residues. Trimming shortened V by 2 bases and J by 1 base, and 14 bases separated the two germline ends.

The rearrangement joins TRBV4-3 to TRBJ1-2, with D tentatively TRBD1 (6 bases). CDR1 is LGHNA, CDR2 YSLEER, per germline. The CDR3 has 16 amino acids. V was pared by 4 bases and J by 5 bases, with 20 bases between. CDR3 bases: TGCGCCAGCAGCCGCCTACCCACCGGGACAAAGTATGGCTACACCTTC. It specifies CASSRLPTGTKYGYTF.

V gene TRBV5-1 combines with J gene TRBJ2-1, with 11 bases fitting TRBD1. The CDR3 has 15 amino acids. Germline V lookup: CDR1 SGHRS, CDR2 YFSETQ. J was trimmed by 6 bases and V by 0 bases; bases with no gene match: 2. CDR3 DNA sequence: TGCGCCAGCAGCTTGGTGGACAGGGGGCCCAATGAGCAGTTCTTC. Amino acids: CASSLVDRGPNEQFF.

The rearrangement joins TRBV6-5 to TRBJ1-1; 8 bases agree with TRBD1. With V trimmed by 4 bases and J by 12 bases, 4 bases remained unmatched. Germline loops: CDR1 MNHEY, CDR2 SVGAGI. The CDR3 sequence is 11 residues long. CDR3 nucleotide sequence: TGTGCCAGCAGTTTCACAGGGGGAACTTTCTTT. This sequence encodes CASSFTGGTFF.

The J gene is TRBJ1-2, the V gene TRBV4-2; 8 bases match TRBD1. Germline CDR1 LGHNA, CDR2 YNFKEQ. This CDR3 spans 16 amino acids. Trimming cost V 6 bases and J 0 bases; bases outside gene matches: 9. The DNA for the CDR3 is TGTGCCAGCAGGGTTGACAGGGGCAAAGCTAACTATGGCTACACCTTC. This sequence encodes CASRVDRGKANYGYTF.

The chain joins TRBV9 to TRBJ1-3, with D possibly being TRBD1 (6 bases). Trimming cost V 1 base and J 2 bases, with 13 bases left between them. The CDR3 extends over 16 amino acids. Per the germline V gene, CDR1 is SGDLS and CDR2 is YYNGEE. The CDR3 is CASSVRTGGPGNTIYF. The DNA of the CDR3 is TGTGCCAGCAGCGTACGGACGGGGGGCCCTGGAAACACCATATATTTT.

The chain employs TRBV5-6 and TRBJ2-7; tentatively, D is TRBD1 (5 bases). The germline V gene encodes CDR1 SGHDT and CDR2 YYEEEE. Trimming shortened V by 0 bases and J by 6 bases, and 13 bases separated the two germline ends. This CDR3 spans 14 amino acids. The CDR3 coding sequence is TGTGCCAGCAGCTTGGGTGTAGGGGCGGTCGAGCAGTACTTC. Amino acids: CASSLGVGAVEQYF. Combining the CDR3 with reference TRBV5-6 and TRBJ2-7 gives the whole variable domain DAGVTQSPTHLIKTRGQQVTLRCSPKSGHDTVSWYQQALGQGPQFIFQYYEEEERQRGNFPDRFSGHQFPNYSSELNVNALLLGDSALYLCASSLGVGAVEQYFGPGTRLTVT.

The chain recombines TRBV5-1 with TRBJ2-5, with D perhaps matching TRBD1 (6 bases). Trimming pared 5 bases from V and 3 bases from J, leaving 14 bases between. From germline, CDR1 is SGHRS and CDR2 YFSETQ. This CDR3 has 14 amino acids. The CDR3 DNA follows: TGCGCCAGCAGAATTCCGACAGGTGAAGAGACCCAGTACTTC. Translated, it gives CASRIPTGEETQYF.

This sequence joins TRBV7-3 and TRBJ2-1, with TRBD2 identical over 8 bases. The germline gives CDR1 SGHTA, CDR2 FQGTGA. The CDR3 has 14 residues. The J segment lost 8 bases and the V segment lost 2 bases, leaving 5 bases of the junction unmatched. This CDR3 reads CASSLAGGIDEQFF. CDR3 DNA sequence: TGTGCCAGCAGCTTAGCGGGGGGTATAGATGAGCAGTTCTTC.

The chain joins TRBV25-1 to TRBJ2-7; D perhaps matches TRBD1 (6 bases). Trimming removed 4 bases from V and 6 bases from J, with 25 bases in between. This CDR3 comprises 17 residues. Germline assignment: CDR1 MGHDK and CDR2 SYGVNS. CDR3 sequence reads: CASSGQNNRRGMGEQYF. CDR3 nucleotide sequence: TGTGCCAGCAGTGGACAGAACAATCGCAGGGGAATGGGCGAGCAGTACTTC.

The chain uses TRBV7-9 and TRBJ2-2; 7 bases match TRBD1. Germline V lookup: CDR1 SEHNR, CDR2 FQNEAQ (reference sequence). The CDR3 covers 15 residues. V shed 4 bases, J shed 6 bases, and the junction held 8 bases outside the gene matches. CDR3 nucleotide sequence: TGTGCCAGCAGCTCACCTGACAGGGTCGCCGGGGAGCTGTTTTTT. Protein sequence: CASSSPDRVAGELFF.

The CDR3 DNA reads TGTGCCAGTAGTACAGGGGGAGTCCATGGCTACACCTTC. It translates to CASSTGGVHGYTF. The chain employs TRBV19 and TRBJ1-2, with 7 bases matching TRBD1. V was clipped by 4 bases and J by 6 bases; unmatched bases: 5. Per germline, CDR1 LNHDA and CDR2 SQIVND (reference sequence). There are 13 residues in the CDR3.